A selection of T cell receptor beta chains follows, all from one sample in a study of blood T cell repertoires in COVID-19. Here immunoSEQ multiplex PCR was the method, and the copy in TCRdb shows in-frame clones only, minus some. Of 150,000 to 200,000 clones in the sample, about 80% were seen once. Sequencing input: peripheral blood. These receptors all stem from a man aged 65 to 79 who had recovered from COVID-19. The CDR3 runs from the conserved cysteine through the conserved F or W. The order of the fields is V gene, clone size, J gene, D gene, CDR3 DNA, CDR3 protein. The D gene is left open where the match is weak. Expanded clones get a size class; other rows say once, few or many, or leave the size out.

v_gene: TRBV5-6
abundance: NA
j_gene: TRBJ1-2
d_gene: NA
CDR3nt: TGTGCCAGCATTCGGCGCGACCAGGGCCAATACACCTTC
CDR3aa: CASIRRDQGQYTF

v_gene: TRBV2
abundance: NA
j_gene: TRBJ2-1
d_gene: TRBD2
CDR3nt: TGTGCCAGCAAGGTAGAGACTAGCGGATACAATGAGCAGTTCTTC
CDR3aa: CASKVETSGYNEQFF

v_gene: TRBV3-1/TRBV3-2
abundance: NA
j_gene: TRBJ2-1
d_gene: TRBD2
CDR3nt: TGTGCCAGCAGCCAAGATGGGACTAGCGGACACAATGAGCAGTTCTTC
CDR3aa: CASSQDGTSGHNEQFF

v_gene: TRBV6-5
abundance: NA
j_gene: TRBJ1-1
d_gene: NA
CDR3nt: TGTGCCAGCAGTTACAGACAGAACACTGAAGCTTTCTTT
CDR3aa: CASSYRQNTEAFF

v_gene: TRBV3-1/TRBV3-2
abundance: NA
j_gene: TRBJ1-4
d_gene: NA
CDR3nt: TGTGCCAGCAGCCAAGGGGCCAACGAAAAACTGTTTTTT
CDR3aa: CASSQGANEKLFF

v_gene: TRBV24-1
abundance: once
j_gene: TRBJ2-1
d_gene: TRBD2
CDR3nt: TGTGCCACCAGTGATGAGGGACTAGCGGGCGTGAATGAGCAGTTCTTC
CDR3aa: CATSDEGLAGVNEQFF

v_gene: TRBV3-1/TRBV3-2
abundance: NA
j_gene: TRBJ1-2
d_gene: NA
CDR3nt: TGTGCCAGCAGCCCTCGGGGGGGCTATGGCTACACCTTC
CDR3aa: CASSPRGGYGYTF

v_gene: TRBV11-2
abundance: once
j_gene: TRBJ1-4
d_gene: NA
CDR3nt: TGTGCCAGCAGCCCCCTCGGGGAAAAACTGTTTTTT
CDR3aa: CASSPLGEKLFF

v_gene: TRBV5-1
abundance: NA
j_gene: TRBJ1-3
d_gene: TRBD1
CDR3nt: TGCGCCAGCAGCCCCAGGACAGGTGGAAACACCATATATTTT
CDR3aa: CASSPRTGGNTIYF

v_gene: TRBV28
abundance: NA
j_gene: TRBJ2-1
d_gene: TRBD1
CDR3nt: TGTGCCAGCAGTTCATCCCGGGACAGGGTAAATGAGCAGTTCTTC
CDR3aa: CASSSSRDRVNEQFF

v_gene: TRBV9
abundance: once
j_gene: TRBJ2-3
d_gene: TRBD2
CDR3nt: TGTGCCAGCAGTAGGGGACTAGCGGGACGAACAGATACGCAGTATTTT
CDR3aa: CASSRGLAGRTDTQYF

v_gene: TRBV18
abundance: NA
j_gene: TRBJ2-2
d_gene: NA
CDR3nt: TGTGCCAGCTCACCACCCAACGGGAACACCGGGGAGCTGTTTTTT
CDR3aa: CASSPPNGNTGELFF

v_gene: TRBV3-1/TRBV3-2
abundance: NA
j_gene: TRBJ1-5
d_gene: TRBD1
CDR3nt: TGTGCCAGCAGCCTGACAGGGGATGGTCAGCCCCAGCATTTT
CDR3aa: CASSLTGDGQPQHF

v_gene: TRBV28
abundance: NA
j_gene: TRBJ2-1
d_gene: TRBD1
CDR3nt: TGTGCCAGCAGTTCAGGGGGAGCAGGCAATGAGCAGTTCTTC
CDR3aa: CASSSGGAGNEQFF

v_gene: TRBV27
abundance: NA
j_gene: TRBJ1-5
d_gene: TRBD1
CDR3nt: TGTGCCAGCAGTTTATCGGACAGGGGGCGCGGCAATCAGCCCCAGCATTTT
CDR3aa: CASSLSDRGRGNQPQHF

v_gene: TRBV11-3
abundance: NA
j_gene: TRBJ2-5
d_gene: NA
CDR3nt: TGTGCCAGCAGCTCCGGGAGCGGGCGGCAAGAGACCCAGTACTTC
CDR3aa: CASSSGSGRQETQYF

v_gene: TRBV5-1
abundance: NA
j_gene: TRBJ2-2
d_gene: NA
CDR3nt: TGCGCCAGCAGCTTGTTTGCGGCGAACACCGGGGAGCTGTTTTTT
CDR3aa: CASSLFAANTGELFF

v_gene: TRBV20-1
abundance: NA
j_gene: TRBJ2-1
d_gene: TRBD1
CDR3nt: TGCAGTGCTAGTAGGGACAGGGGGGTGAATAAGCAGTTCTTC
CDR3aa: CSASRDRGVNKQFF

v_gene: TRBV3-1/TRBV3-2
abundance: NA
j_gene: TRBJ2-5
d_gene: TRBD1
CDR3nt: TGTGCCAGCAGCTTCGGACAGGGGGAGACCCAGTACTTC
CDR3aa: CASSFGQGETQYF

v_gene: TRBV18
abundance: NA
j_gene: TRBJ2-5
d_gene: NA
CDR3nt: TGTGCCAGCTCACCATTAGACACGACCCAAGAGACCCAGTACTTC
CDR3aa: CASSPLDTTQETQYF

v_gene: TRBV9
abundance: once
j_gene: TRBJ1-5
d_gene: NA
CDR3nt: TGTGCCAGCAGCGTAGGAGGGGGGGGTCAGCCCCAGCATTTT
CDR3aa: CASSVGGGGQPQHF

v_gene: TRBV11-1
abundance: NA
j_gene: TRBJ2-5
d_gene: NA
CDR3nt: TGTGCCAGCAGCTTAGGGCAGGCCACGGCCCAAGAGACCCAGTACTTC
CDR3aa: CASSLGQATAQETQYF

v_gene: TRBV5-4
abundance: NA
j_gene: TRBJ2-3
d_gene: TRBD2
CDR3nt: TGTGCCAGCAGCTCGGGACTAGCGGGGGGGTATGGGGACACCACAGATACGCAGTATTTT
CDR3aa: CASSSGLAGGYGDTTDTQYF

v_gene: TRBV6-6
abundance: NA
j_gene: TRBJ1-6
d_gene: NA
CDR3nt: TGTGCCAGCAGTTACCCCCCTGCGGGGGGGAATTCACCCCTCCACTTT
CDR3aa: CASSYPPAGGNSPLHF

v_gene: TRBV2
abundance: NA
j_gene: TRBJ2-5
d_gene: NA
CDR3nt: TGTGCCAGCAACCTAAGGGGGAACCAAGAGACCCAGTACTTC
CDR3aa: CASNLRGNQETQYF

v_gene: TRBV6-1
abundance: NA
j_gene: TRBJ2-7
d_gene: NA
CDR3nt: TGTGCCAGCAGTGCCTTCTGGGGGGGGACAGGTCCCTACGAGCAGTACTTC
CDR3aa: CASSAFWGGTGPYEQYF

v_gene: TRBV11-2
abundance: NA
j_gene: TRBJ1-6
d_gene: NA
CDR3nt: TGTGCCAGCAGCTTAGACGGGGTCGCTGGGAATTCACCCCTCCACTTT
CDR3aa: CASSLDGVAGNSPLHF